These T cell receptor beta chains were read from a single sample in a study of T-cell memory formation after mild COVID-19. TCRdb independently ran MiXCR on the 5' RACE reads; one entry per CDR3 protein. This table has under 550,000 distinct CDR3 sequences, about 20% appearing once. What was sequenced was PBMCs or a T cell subset sorted from them (not recorded which). The receptors shown here come from a young man who had mild COVID-19 (a few samples of this study predate the infection). Cell type and time point are not known. CDR3s include the opening cysteine and the closing phenylalanine or tryptophan. D genes are given only for firm matches. The size field is filled for only some rows; it gives once, few, many or a size class.

size: few; D: NA; J: TRBJ1-2; V: TRBV6-2/TRBV6-3; CDR3: CASSYGTHGYTF; DNA: TGTGCCAGCAGTTACGGCACCCATGGCTACACCTTC
size: NA; D: TRBD2; J: TRBJ2-3; V: TRBV12-3/TRBV12-4; CDR3: CASTLKAGFTDTQYF; DNA: TGTGCCAGCACTCTCAAAGCGGGGTTCACAGATACGCAGTATTTT
size: many; D: NA; J: TRBJ1-2; V: TRBV18; CDR3: CASSPLTGGNGYTF; DNA: TGTGCCAGCTCACCCTTGACGGGAGGGAATGGCTACACCTTC
size: NA; D: NA; J: TRBJ2-3; V: TRBV4-1; CDR3: CASSQSGGPADTQYF; DNA: TGCGCCAGCAGCCAATCAGGTGGTCCGGCCGATACGCAGTATTTT
size: NA; D: TRBD2; J: TRBJ2-1; V: TRBV20-1; CDR3: CSARGRTSGTNEQFF; DNA: TGCAGTGCTAGAGGGAGAACTAGCGGGACCAATGAGCAGTTCTTC
size: few; D: TRBD2; J: TRBJ2-7; V: TRBV7-9; CDR3: CASSLGTTTYEQYF; DNA: TGTGCCAGCAGCTTGGGGACTACAACCTACGAGCAGTACTTC
size: few; D: TRBD1; J: TRBJ1-2; V: TRBV7-9; CDR3: CASSLETGSSGYTF; DNA: TGTGCCAGCAGCTTAGAGACAGGGTCTAGCGGCTACACCTTC
size: NA; D: TRBD2; J: TRBJ2-1; V: TRBV27; CDR3: CASSSGLAPLVF; DNA: TGTGCCAGCAGTTCAGGACTAGCCCCTTTGGTCTTC
size: many; D: TRBD2; J: TRBJ2-5; V: TRBV5-1; CDR3: CASSLVLAGGQETQYF; DNA: TGCGCCAGCAGCTTGGTTTTGGCGGGGGGTCAAGAGACCCAGTACTTC
size: few; D: NA; J: TRBJ1-5; V: TRBV20-1; CDR3: CSARGHLQPQHF; DNA: TGCAGTGCTAGAGGTCATTTACAGCCCCAGCATTTT
size: NA; D: NA; J: TRBJ2-2; V: TRBV5-5; CDR3: CASSLKTVIRMGELFF; DNA: TGTGCCAGCAGCTTGAAGACAGTAATTCGTATGGGGGAGCTGTTTTTT
size: few; D: NA; J: TRBJ2-1; V: TRBV5-4; CDR3: CASSSPGRDHEQFF; DNA: TGTGCCAGCAGCTCCCCCGGAAGGGACCATGAGCAGTTCTTC
size: NA; D: TRBD2; J: TRBJ2-5; V: TRBV25-1; CDR3: CASSEVGGGRGTGTQYF; DNA: TGTGCCAGCAGTGAAGTTGGGGGGGGAAGGGGTACGGGGACCCAGTACTTC
size: few; D: TRBD1; J: TRBJ2-5; V: TRBV3-1; CDR3: CASSRTSGTAYQETQYF; DNA: TGTGCCAGCAGCCGTACCTCCGGGACAGCCTACCAAGAGACCCAGTACTTC
size: few; D: TRBD1; J: TRBJ2-3; V: TRBV7-9; CDR3: CASSPRDRGNTQYF; DNA: TGTGCCAGCAGCCCCCGGGACAGGGGAAATACGCAGTATTTT
size: NA; D: TRBD2; J: TRBJ2-3; V: TRBV5-1; CDR3: CASSSPPGLAGYGTDTQYF; DNA: TGCGCCAGCAGCTCACCGCCGGGACTAGCGGGTTATGGCACAGATACGCAGTATTTT
size: few; D: TRBD1; J: TRBJ1-5; V: TRBV28; CDR3: CASSLPWDSYSNQPQHF; DNA: TGTGCCAGCAGTCTCCCCTGGGACAGCTATAGCAATCAGCCCCAGCATTTT